Here is one T cell receptor (beta chain) with its context. Germline V gives CDR1 SGDLS, CDR2 YYNGEE. The CDR3 length is 17 residues. Sequenced by immunoSEQ multiplex PCR; TCRdb stores in-frame clones only, minus some. The sample holds more than 50,000 clones; approximately 94% are singletons and the top ten take about 2.6%. The sample is drawn from a study of T cell changes during pregnancy in multiple sclerosis. This clonotype originated in a female donor with multiple sclerosis, enrolled in a pregnancy study. The chain recombines TRBV9 with TRBJ2-5, with 11 nucleotides matching TRBD2. The J call is doubtful: the DNA matches TRBJ2-7 better. The sample consisted of CD8+ T cells from peripheral blood mononuclear cells, taken after pregnancy. The CDR3, as DNA: TGTGCCAGCAGCGCCAGGGAACTAGCGGGAGATAGGGACGAGCAGTACTTC. Translation gives CASSARELAGDRDEQYF.